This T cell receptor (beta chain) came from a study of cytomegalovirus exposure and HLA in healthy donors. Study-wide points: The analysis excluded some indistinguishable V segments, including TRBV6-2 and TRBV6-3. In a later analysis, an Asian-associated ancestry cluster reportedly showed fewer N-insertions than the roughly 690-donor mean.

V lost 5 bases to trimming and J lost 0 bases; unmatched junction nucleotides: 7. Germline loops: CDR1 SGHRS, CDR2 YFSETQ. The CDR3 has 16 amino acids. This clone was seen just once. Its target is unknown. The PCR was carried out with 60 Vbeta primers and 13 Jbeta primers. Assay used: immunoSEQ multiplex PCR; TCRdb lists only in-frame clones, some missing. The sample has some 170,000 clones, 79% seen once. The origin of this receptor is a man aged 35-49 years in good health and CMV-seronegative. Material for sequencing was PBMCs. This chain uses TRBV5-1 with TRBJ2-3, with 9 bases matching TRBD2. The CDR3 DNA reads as TGCGCCAGCAGTCGGCTAGCGGGAACTAGCACAGATACGCAGTATTTT. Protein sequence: CASSRLAGTSTDTQYF.